Listed below are T cell receptor beta chains from one sample, sequenced in a study of T cell repertoires in cytomegalovirus infection. From the reads, TCRdb called clonotypes with MiXCR, one entry per CDR3 protein. There are around 350,000 distinct CDR3 sequences in the sample; roughly 20% occur only once, and around 9.3% lies in the top ten. Input material: PBMCs. The receptors derive from a human donor in good health (CMV status not recorded). Some clones in this sample may be carry-over from other donors' samples. The CDR3 runs from the conserved cysteine through the conserved F or W. The size entry is marked missing in some rows and otherwise reads once, few, many or a size class.

clone_size | j_call | v_call | cdr3_aa
many | TRBJ2-5 | TRBV7-8 | CASSVRDWSGTQYF
many | TRBJ2-1 | TRBV7-2 | CASSPGLAGGEEQFF
. | TRBJ2-3 | TRBV6-1 | CASKVGRTTDTQYF
many | TRBJ2-3 | TRBV7-2 | CASSLGLSAGEADTQYF
. | TRBJ2-7 | TRBV5-4 | CAVGTEVPYEQYF
many | TRBJ2-6 | TRBV7-2 | CASSLAADPRANVLTF
many | TRBJ1-6 | TRBV7-2 | CASSLEDMIDNSPLHF
. | TRBJ2-3 | TRBV6-5 | CASSYRGSTDTQYF
few | TRBJ1-5 | TRBV7-8 | CASSPGGPLKYSNQPQHF
. | TRBJ2-5 | TRBV5-1 | CASSVTPTGKETQYF
. | TRBJ2-7 | TRBV20-1 | CSARPTGAPYEQYF
. | TRBJ1-3 | TRBV29-1 | CSVERPGNTIYF
few | TRBJ2-7 | TRBV6-2/TRBV6-3 | CASRQGISYEQYF
. | TRBJ2-1 | TRBV7-6 | CASSMSGSNEPFF
few | TRBJ2-1 | TRBV4-1 | CASSQAGAGVAYNEQFF
. | TRBJ2-3 | TRBV2 | CASFPVGESTDTQYF
many | TRBJ1-1 | TRBV12-3/TRBV12-4 | CASSISTGNTEAFF
few | TRBJ1-1 | TRBV2 | CASSGQGEANTEAFF
many | TRBJ1-4 | TRBV7-9 | CASSQEFGYSEKLFF
. | TRBJ2-5 | TRBV5-1 | CASTLVETQYF
few | TRBJ2-7 | TRBV7-9 | CASRTASYEQYF
. | TRBJ1-5 | TRBV7-9 | CASSLGGHSNQPQHF
few | TRBJ2-1 | TRBV5-5 | CASRGERVYNEQFF
many | TRBJ2-7 | TRBV7-2 | CASTQPAGAIYEQYF
once | TRBJ1-2 | TRBV27 | CASSGNRGAYGYTF
many | TRBJ2-7 | TRBV7-2 | CASSLASGRYEQYF
many | TRBJ2-7 | TRBV7-2 | CASSLDRGRGYEQYF
few | TRBJ2-5 | TRBV11-2 | CASSLSLSGGYQETQYF
. | TRBJ1-5 | TRBV15 | CATSRDWRQGKHQPQHF
few | TRBJ2-2 | TRBV7-2 | CASSLRQRNTGELFF
. | TRBJ2-3 | TRBV24-1 | CATSDSGTSEPYTQYF
many | TRBJ1-2 | TRBV7-2 | CASSPHRGSDGYTF
. | TRBJ1-2 | TRBV6-5 | CASRGDPNYGYTF
few | TRBJ2-5 | TRBV20-1 | CSAQGRQETQYF
. | TRBJ2-1 | TRBV24-1 | CATSPTRGQGSLDEQFF
. | TRBJ1-1 | TRBV19 | CATAAGQGLRIPMNTEAFF
many | TRBJ1-1 | TRBV7-2 | CASSSSTGHTEAFF
. | TRBJ2-7 | TRBV2 | CASRGGIEQYF
. | TRBJ1-2 | TRBV7-9 | CASSSLGREANYGYTF
. | TRBJ2-1 | TRBV19 | CASSILDGNEQFF
many | TRBJ2-3 | TRBV7-9 | CASSRIGQGVTDTQYF
. | TRBJ1-1 | TRBV14 | CASSQDLQGEAFF